This paragraph reports one T cell receptor beta chain. This table comes from immunoSEQ multiplex PCR, and its TCRdb copy is limited to in-frame clones, with some not included. The sample shows some 46,000 clones, about 70% of them seen only once. Trimming cost V 5 bases and J 10 bases; bases outside gene matches: 5. The CDR3 contains 13 residues. Germline values: CDR1 MNHNY, CDR2 SVGAGI (reference sequence). This sample was taken from a study of cytotoxic CD8 clonotypes in ibrutinib-treated CLL. Source: PBMCs, taken after 12 months of ibrutinib treatment. The chain recombines TRBV6-6 with TRBJ1-4; 9 bases align to TRBD1. The clonotype comes from a human donor with chronic lymphocytic leukemia. This CDR3 reads CASSGTGGGKLFF. CDR3 nucleotides: TGTGCCAGCAGTGGTACAGGGGGCGGAAAACTGTTTTTT.